The present T cell receptor (beta chain) was sequenced within a study of T cells expressing NK-cell markers. On the study more broadly: Cells sorted as CD3+CD56+NKG2C+, CD3+CD56+NKG2C- and CD3+CD56-NKG2C+ T cells supplied the TCR beta repertoires. Study observations and caveats: Where a few donors were concerned, these clonotypes also led the CD3+CD56-NKG2C+ fraction.

Details on this clonotype: No antigen is known for it.

TCRdb re-called the 5' RACE reads, yielding one record per CDR3 amino acid sequence without DNA. This listing includes about 410,000 distinct CDR3 sequences. Per germline, CDR1 MDHEN and CDR2 SYDVKM. The CDR3 loop spans 15 amino acids. This TCR came from a woman between 50 and 59 years old in good health. The chain has TRBV28 and TRBJ2-3; lacking DNA, the TRBD1 call made by TCRdb goes unchecked. Sequencing was carried out using blood T cells: a sorted CD56 or NKG2C T cell subset, CD4+ or CD8+ T cells, or bulk PBMC T cells (not recorded which). CDR3 in amino acids: CASSLGTGITDTQYF.